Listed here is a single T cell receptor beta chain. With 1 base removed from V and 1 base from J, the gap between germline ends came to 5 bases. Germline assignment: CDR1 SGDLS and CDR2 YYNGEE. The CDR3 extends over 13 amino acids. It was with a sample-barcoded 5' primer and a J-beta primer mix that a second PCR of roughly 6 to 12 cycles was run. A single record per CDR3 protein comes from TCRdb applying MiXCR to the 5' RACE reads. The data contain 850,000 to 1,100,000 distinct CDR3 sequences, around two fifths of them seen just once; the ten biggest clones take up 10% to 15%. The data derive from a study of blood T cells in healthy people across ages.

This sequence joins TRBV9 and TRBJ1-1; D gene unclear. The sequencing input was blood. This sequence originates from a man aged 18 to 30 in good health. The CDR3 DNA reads TGTGCCAGCAGCGTACCAGAGAACACTGAAGCTTTCTTT. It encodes CASSVPENTEAFF.